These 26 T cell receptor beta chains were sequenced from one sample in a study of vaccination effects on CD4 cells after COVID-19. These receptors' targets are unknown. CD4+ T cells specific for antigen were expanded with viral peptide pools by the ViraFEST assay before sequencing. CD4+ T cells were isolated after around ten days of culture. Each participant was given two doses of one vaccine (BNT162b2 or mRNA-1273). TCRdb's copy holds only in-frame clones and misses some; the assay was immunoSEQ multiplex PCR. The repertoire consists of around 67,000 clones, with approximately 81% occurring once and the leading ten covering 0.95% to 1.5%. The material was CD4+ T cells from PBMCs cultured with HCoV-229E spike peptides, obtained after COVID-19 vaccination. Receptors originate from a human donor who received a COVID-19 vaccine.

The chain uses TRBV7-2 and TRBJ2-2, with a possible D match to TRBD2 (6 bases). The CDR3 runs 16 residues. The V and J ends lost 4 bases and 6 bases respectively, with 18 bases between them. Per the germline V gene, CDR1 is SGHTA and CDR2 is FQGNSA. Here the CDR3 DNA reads TGTGCCAGCAGCTCTCGTTTGGGGGGATCAGCCGGGGAGCTGTTTTTT. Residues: CASSSRLGGSAGELFF. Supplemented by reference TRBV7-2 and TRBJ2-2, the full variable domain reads GAGVSQSPSNKVTEKGKDVELRCDPISGHTALYWYRQSLGQGLEFLIYFQGNSAPDKSGLPSDRFSAERTGGSVSTLTIQRTQQEDSAVYLCASSSRLGGSAGELFFGEGSRLTVL.

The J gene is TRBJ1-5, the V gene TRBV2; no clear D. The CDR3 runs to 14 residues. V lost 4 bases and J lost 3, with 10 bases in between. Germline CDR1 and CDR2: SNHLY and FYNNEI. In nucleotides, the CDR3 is TGTGCCAGCAGTGGGGCCAGAAACAATCAGCCCCAGCATTTT. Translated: CASSGARNNQPQHF.

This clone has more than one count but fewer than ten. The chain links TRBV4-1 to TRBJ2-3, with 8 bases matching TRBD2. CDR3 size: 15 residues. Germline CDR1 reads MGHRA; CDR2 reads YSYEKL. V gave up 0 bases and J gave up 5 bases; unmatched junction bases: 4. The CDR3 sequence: CASSQETSDGDTQYF. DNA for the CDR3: TGCGCCAGCAGCCAAGAGACTAGCGATGGAGATACGCAGTATTTT.

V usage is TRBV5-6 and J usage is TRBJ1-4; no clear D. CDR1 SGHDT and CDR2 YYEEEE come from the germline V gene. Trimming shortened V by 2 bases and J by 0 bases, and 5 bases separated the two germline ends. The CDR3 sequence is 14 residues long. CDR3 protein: CASSLSSTNEKLFF. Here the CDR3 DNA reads TGTGCCAGCAGCTTAAGTTCAACTAATGAAAAACTGTTTTTT.

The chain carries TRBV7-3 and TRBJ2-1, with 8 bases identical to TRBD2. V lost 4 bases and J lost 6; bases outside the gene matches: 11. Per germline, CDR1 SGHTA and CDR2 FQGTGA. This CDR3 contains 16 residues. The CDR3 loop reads CASSSQAGAPPNEQFF. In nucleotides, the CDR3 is TGTGCCAGCAGCTCTCAAGCGGGGGCCCCTCCCAATGAGCAGTTCTTC.

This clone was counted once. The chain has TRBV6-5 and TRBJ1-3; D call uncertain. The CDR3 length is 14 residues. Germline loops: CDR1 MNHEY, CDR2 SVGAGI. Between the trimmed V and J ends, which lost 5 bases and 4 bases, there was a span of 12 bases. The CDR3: CASSTPTAGNTIYF. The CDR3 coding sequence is TGTGCCAGCAGTACCCCTACGGCGGGAAACACCATATATTTT.

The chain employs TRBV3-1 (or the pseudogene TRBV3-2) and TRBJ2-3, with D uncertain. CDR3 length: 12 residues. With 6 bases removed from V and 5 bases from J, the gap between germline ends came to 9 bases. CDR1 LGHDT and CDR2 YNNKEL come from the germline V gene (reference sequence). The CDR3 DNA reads TGTGCCAGCAGGAATGATGGAGATACGCAGTATTTT. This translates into CASRNDGDTQYF.

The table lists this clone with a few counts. The CDR3 nucleotides are TGTGCCAGCAGCGCCCGGACTAGCCGAGTAACCGGGGAGCTGTTTTTT. Its protein is CASSARTSRVTGELFF. V and J are TRBV3-1 (or the pseudogene TRBV3-2) and TRBJ2-2, with 8 bases aligning to TRBD2. The V and J ends lost 5 bases and 5 bases, in that order; junction bases with no gene match: 10. Germline V gene lookup returns CDR1 LGHDT and CDR2 YNNKEL (reference sequence). The CDR3 is 16 residues long.

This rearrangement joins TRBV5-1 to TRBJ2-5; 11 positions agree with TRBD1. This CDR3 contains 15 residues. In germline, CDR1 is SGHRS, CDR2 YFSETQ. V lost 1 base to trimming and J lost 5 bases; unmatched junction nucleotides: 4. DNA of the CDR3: TGCGCCAGCAGCTTGAGGACAGGGGGCCGGGAGACCCAGTACTTC. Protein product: CASSLRTGGRETQYF. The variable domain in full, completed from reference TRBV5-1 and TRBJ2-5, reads KAGVTQTPRYLIKTRGQQVTLSCSPISGHRSVSWYQQTPGQGLQFLFEYFSETQRNKGNFPGRFSGRQFSNSRSEMNVSTLELGDSALYLCASSLRTGGRETQYFGPGTRLLVL.

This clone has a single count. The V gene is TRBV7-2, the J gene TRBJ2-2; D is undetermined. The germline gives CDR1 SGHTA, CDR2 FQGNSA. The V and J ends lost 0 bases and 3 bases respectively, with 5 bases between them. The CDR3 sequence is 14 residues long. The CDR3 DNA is TGTGCCAGCAGCTTAGCTATGGACACCGGGGAGCTGTTTTTT. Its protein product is CASSLAMDTGELFF.

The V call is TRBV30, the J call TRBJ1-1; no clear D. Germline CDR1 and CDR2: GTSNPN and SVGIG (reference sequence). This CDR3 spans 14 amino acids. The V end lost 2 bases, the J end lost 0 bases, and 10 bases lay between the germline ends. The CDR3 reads CAWSLGRMNTEAFF. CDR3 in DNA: TGTGCCTGGAGTCTCGGACGGATGAACACTGAAGCTTTCTTT.

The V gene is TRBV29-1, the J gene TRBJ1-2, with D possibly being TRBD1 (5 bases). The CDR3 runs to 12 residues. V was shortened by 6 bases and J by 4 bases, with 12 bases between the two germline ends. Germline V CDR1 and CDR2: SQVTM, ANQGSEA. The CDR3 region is CSVSGPSYGYTF. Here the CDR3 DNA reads TGCAGCGTATCGGGGCCCTCCTATGGCTACACCTTC.

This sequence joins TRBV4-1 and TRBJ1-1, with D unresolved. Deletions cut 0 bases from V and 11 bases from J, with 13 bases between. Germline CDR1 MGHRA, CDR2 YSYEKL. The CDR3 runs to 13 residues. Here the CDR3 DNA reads TGCGCCAGCAGCCAAGAGGCACGCCTGGTGGCTTTCTTT. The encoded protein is CASSQEARLVAFF.

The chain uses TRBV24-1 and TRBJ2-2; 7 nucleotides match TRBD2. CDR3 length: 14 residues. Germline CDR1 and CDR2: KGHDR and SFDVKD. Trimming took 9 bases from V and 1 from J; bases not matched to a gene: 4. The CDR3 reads CATGEGLNTGELFF. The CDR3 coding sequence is TGTGCCACCGGGGAGGGTTTGAACACCGGGGAGCTGTTTTTT.

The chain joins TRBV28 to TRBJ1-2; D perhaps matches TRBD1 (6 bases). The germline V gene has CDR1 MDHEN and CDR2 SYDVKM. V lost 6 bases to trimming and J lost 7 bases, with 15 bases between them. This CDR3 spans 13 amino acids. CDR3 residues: CASSPGGAGGYTF. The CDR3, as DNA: TGTGCCAGCAGCCCCGGGGGCGCGGGTGGCTACACCTTC.

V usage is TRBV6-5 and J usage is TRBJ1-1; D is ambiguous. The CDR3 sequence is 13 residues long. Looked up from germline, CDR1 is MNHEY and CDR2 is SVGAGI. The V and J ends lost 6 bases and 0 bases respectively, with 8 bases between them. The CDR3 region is CASRGPVNTEAFF. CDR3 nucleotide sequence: TGTGCCAGCAGAGGGCCAGTGAACACTGAAGCTTTCTTT.

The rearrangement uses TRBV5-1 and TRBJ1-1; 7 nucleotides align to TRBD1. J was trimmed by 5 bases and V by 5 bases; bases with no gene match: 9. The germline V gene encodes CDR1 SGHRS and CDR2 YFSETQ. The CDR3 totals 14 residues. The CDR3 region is CASSFYRGSTEAFF. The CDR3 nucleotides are TGCGCCAGCAGTTTCTACAGGGGAAGTACTGAAGCTTTCTTT.

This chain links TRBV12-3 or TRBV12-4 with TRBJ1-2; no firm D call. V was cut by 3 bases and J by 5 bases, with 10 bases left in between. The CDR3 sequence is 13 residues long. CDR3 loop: CASSFTAIYGYTF. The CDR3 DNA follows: TGTGCCAGCAGTTTTACAGCGATATATGGCTACACCTTC.

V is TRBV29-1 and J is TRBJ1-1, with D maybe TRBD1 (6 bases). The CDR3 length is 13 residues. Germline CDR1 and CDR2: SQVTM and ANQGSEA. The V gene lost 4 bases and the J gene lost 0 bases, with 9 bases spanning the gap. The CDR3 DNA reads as TGCAGCGTTGTAAGACAGGTGAACACTGAAGCTTTCTTT. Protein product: CSVVRQVNTEAFF.

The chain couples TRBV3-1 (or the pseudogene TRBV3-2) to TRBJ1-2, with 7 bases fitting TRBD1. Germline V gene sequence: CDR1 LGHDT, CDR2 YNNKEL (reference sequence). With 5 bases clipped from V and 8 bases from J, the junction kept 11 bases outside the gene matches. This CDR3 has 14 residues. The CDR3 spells CASSYLGTEGGYTF. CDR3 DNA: TGTGCCAGCAGCTACCTCGGGACAGAGGGGGGCTACACCTTC.

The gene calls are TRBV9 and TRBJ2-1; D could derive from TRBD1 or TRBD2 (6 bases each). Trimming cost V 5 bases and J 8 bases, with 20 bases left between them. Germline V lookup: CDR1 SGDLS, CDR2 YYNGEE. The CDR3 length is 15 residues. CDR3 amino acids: CASSRGGFSGYEQFF. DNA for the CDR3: TGTGCCAGCAGTCGAGGGGGGTTTTCTGGGTATGAGCAGTTCTTC.

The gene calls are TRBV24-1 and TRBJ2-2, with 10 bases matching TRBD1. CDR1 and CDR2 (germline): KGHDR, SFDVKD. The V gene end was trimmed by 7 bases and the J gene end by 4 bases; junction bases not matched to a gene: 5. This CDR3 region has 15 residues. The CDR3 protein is CATSRQGAGTGELFF. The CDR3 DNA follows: TGTGCCACCAGCCGACAGGGGGCCGGCACCGGGGAGCTGTTTTTT.

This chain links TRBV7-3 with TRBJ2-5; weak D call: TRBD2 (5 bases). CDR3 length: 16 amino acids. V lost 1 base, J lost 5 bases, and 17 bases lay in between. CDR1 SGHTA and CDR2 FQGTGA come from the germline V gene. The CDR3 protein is CASSLNPGLASETQYF. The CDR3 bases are TGTGCCAGCAGCTTAAATCCGGGTCTAGCATCTGAGACCCAGTACTTC.

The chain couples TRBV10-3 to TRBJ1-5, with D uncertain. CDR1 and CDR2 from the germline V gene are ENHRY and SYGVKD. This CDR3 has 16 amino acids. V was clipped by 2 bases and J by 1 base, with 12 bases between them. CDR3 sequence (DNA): TGTGCCATCAGTGAGGGTCGGGGAAACAGCAATCAGCCCCAGCATTTT. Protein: CAISEGRGNSNQPQHF.

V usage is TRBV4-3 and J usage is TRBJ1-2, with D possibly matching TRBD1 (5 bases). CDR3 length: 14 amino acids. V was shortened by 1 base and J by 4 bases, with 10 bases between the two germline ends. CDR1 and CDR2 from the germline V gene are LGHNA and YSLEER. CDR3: CASSQVSGLYGYTF. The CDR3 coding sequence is TGCGCCAGCAGCCAAGTATCAGGGCTCTATGGCTACACCTTC.

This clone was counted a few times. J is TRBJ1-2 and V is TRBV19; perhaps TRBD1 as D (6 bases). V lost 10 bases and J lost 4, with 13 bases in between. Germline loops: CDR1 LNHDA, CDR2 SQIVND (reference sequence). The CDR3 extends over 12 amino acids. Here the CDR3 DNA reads TGTGCCACCTCCCAGGGGACCTATGGCTACACCTTC. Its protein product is CATSQGTYGYTF.